What follows describes a single TCR beta chain. This record belongs to a study of T-cell memory formation after mild COVID-19. This CDR3 region has 15 residues. Trimming removed 6 bases at V and 4 bases at J, with 17 bases between. Germline CDR1 is SGHRS and CDR2 is YFSETQ. cDNA libraries for TCR alpha and TCR beta, carrying sample barcodes and UMIs, came from 5'RACE with constant-segment primers. Each CDR3 protein is one row after TCRdb ran MiXCR on the 5' RACE reads. The top ten hold 21% of the sample, which has more than 300,000 distinct CDR3 sequences, 13% to 15% seen once. Sequencing was performed on PBMCs or a T cell subset sorted from them (not recorded which). The chain couples TRBV5-1 to TRBJ2-1; D uncertain. The clonotype originates from a young man who had mild COVID-19 (a few samples of this study predate the infection). Cell type and time point are not known. This CDR3 reads CASTRPFGPYNEQFF. CDR3 sequence (DNA): TGCGCCAGCACACGTCCCTTCGGACCGTACAATGAGCAGTTCTTC. The variable domain in full, with the rest retrieved from reference TRBV5-1 and TRBJ2-1, is KAGVTQTPRYLIKTRGQQVTLSCSPISGHRSVSWYQQTPGQGLQFLFEYFSETQRNKGNFPGRFSGRQFSNSRSEMNVSTLELGDSALYLCASTRPFGPYNEQFFGPGTRLTVL.